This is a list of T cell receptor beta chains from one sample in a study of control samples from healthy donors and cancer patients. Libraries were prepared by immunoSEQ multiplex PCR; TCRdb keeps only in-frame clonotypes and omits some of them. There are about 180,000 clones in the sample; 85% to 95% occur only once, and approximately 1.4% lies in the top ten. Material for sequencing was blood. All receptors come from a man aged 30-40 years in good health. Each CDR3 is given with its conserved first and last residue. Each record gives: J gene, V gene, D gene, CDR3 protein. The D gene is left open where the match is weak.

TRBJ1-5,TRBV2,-,CASSVPPLNNQPQHF
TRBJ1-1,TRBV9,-,CASSQLMGGDAEAFF
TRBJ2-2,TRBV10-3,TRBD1,CAVGQGALTGELFF
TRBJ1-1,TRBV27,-,CASRTDFLNTEAFF
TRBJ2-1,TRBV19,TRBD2,CASSLGTSARNEQFF
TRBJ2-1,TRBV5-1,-,CASSLVSGASYNEQFF
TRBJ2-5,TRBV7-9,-,CASSLAGGETQYF
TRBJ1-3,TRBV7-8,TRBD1,CASSLTGGLGNTIYF
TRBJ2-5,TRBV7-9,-,CASSLVYGGGETQYF
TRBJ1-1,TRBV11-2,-,CASSYTWGGNWNTEAFF
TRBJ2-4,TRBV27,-,CASSPNLGIGKNIQYF
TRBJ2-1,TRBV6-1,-,CASSEALGLNYNEQFF
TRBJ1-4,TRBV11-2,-,CASSLGQGGEKLFF
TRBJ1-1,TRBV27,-,CASSFQGRNTEAFF
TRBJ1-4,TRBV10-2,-,CASSGRGNEKLFF
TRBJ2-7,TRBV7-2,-,CASSLELGLEQYF
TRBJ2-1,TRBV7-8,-,CASSFLTEQFF
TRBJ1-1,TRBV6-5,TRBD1,CASSLQGASTEAFF
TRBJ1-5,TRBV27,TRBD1,CARDREYVSSNQPQHF
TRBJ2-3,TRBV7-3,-,CASSLTGHPTDTQYF
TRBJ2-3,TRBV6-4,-,CASSVQGTDTQYF
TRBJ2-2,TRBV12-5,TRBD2,CARGLRGGAVTGELFF
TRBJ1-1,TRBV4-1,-,CASSPLWGEDTEAFF
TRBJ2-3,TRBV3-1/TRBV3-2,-,CASSQPRGSGDTQYF
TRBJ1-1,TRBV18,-,CASSPLAKAGATEAFF
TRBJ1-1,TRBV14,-,CASSPPGGWTEAFF
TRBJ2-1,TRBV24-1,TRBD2,CATSDAGLAGGPANEQFF
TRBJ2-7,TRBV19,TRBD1,CATQDRANEQYF
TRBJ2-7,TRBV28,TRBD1,CASQTTGGNEQYF
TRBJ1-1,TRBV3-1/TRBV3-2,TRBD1,CASSHEQGINTEAFF
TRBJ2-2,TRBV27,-,CASSLSYDTGELFF
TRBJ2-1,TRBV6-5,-,CASSDMRDNEQFF
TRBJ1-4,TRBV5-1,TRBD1,CASSLGQGGEKLFF
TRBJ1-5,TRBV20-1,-,CSASKHSGNQPQHF
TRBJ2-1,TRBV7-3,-,CASSSLTYNEQFF
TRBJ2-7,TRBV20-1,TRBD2,CSASPLSGRGSYEQYF
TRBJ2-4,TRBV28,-,CASSLQGTKNIQYF
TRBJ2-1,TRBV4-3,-,CASSQDPRTGQFF
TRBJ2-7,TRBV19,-,CASTNPSAGSYEQYF
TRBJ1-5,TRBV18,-,CASSPPKGVGDQPQHF
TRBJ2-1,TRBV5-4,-,CASSSTTSSYNEQFF
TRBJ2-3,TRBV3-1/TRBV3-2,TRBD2,CASSLLAGAGTDTQYF
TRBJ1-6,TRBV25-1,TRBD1,CASSEFPGTGPDSPLHF
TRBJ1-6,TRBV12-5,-,CASGLGSKQGSSYNSPLHF
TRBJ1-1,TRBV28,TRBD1,CASSLFQGASAFF
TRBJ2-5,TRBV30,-,CAWRGRGRETQYF
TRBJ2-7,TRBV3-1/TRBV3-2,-,CASSWTEGYEQYF
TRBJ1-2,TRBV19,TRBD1,CASRRQGENYGYTF
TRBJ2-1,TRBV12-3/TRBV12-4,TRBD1,CASSPGGHNEQFF
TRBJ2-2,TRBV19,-,CASRGPANTGELFF
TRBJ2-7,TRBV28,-,CASSYLDSSYEQYF
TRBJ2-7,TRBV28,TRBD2,CASSFYPGTSGVREQYF
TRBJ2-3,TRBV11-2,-,CASSSLGVTDTQYF